Described below is a single T cell receptor beta chain sequence and its context. The target antigen is unknown. These data belong to a study of OX40 agonist ivuxolimab in advanced cancers. CDR3 length: 15 residues. Germline CDR1 SNHLY, CDR2 FYNNEI. Trimming left V 4 bases short and J 4 bases short, with 14 bases between. General study results and limits: Both CD4+ and CD8+ T cell populations in blood had undergone clonal expansion by week 6 at 0.1 to 3.0 mg/kg.

The method was immunoSEQ multiplex PCR; TCRdb's version includes in-frame clones alone and lacks a portion of them. The sample includes about 8,900 clones, roughly nine tenths of them seen just once. The V gene is TRBV2, the J gene TRBJ1-5; D is perhaps TRBD1 (6 bases). This sequence originates from an adult with an advanced solid tumor such as melanoma, head and neck, liver or kidney cancer. The input for sequencing was CD4+ or CD8+ T cells sorted from blood, taken in a trial of the OX40 agonist ivuxolimab. The CDR3 DNA follows: TGTGCCAGCAGTGTCCAAACAGGGATAAATCAGCCCCAGCATTTT. Translation: CASSVQTGINQPQHF.